These 2 T cell receptor beta chains were sequenced from one sample in a study of blood T cell repertoires in COVID-19. The table came from immunoSEQ multiplex PCR; TCRdb's copy has only in-frame clones and leaves some out. The sample records about 190,000 clones, about 83% being singletons. Source material: peripheral blood. These receptors all come from a woman in her 70s with COVID-19, enrolled during active disease.

The J gene is TRBJ2-1, the V gene TRBV6-2 or TRBV6-3; 9 bases fit TRBD2. CDR1 is MNHEY, CDR2 SVGEGT, per germline. The ends lost 2 bases at V and 6 bases at J; junction bases unmatched: 8. The CDR3 loop spans 16 amino acids. CDR3 nucleotides: TGTGCCAGCAGTTACAACCGCGGGAGGGCCGGCAATGAGCAGTTCTTC. This encodes CASSYNRGRAGNEQFF.

The chain links TRBV30 to TRBJ1-1; D is undetermined. The length of the CDR3 is 12 residues. Germline V gene sequence: CDR1 GTSNPN, CDR2 SVGIG (reference sequence). Trimming left V 4 bases short and J 6 bases short, with 12 bases between. CDR3: CAWTPGRAEAFF. As DNA, the CDR3 is TGTGCCTGGACCCCGGGGAGGGCTGAAGCTTTCTTT.